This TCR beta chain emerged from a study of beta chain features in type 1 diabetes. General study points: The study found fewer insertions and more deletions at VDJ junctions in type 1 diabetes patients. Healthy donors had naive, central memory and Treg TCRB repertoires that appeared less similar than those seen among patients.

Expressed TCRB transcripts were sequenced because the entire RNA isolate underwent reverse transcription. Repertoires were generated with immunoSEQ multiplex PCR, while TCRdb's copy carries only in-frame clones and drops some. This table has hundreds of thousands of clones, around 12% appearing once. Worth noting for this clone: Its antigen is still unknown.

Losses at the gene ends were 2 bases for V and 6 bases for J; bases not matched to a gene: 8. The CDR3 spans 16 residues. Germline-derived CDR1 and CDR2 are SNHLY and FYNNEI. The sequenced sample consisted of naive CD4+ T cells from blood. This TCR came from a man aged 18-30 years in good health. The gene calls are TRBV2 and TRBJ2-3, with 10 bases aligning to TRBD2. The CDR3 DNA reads TGTGCCAGCAGTGAAAGCAGCGGGGGGGCGAGGGATACGCAGTATTTT. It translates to CASSESSGGARDTQYF.